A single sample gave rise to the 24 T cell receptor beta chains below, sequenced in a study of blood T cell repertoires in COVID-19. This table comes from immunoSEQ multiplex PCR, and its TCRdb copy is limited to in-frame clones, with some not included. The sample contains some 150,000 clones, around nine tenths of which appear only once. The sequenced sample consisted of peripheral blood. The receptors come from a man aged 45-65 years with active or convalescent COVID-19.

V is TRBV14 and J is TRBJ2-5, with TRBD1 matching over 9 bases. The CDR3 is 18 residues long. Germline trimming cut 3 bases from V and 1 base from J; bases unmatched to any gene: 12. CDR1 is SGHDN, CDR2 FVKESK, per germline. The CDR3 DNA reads TGTGCCAGCAGCCAGTCCCTCACCCCGGGACAGGGCCAAGAGACCCAGTACTTC. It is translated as CASSQSLTPGQGQETQYF.

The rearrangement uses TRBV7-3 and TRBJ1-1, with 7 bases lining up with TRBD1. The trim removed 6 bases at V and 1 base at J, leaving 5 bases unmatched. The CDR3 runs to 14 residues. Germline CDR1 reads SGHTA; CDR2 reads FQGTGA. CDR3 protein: CASSSGTENTEAFF. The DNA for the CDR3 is TGTGCCAGCAGTTCCGGGACAGAGAACACTGAAGCTTTCTTT. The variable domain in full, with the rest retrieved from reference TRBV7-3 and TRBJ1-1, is GAGVSQTPSNKVTEKGKYVELRCDPISGHTALYWYRQSLGQGPEFLIYFQGTGAADDSGLPNDRFFAVRPEGSVSTLKIQRTERGDSAVYLCASSSGTENTEAFFGQGTRLTVV.

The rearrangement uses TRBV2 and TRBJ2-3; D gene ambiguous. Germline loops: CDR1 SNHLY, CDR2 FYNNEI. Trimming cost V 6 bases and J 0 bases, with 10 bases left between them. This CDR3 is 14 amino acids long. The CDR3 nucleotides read TGTGCCAGCAGGCCCATAGCTAGCACAGATACGCAGTATTTT. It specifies CASRPIASTDTQYF.

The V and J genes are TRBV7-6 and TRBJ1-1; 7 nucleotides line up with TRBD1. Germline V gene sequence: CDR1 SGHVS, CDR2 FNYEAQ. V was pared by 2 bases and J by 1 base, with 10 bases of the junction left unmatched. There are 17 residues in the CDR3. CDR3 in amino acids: CASSLNGRGLENTEAFF. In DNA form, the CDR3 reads TGTGCCAGCAGCTTAAACGGCAGGGGGTTAGAGAACACTGAAGCTTTCTTT. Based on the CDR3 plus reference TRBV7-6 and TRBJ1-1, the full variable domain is GAGVSQSPRYKVTKRGQDVALRCDPISGHVSLYWYRQALGQGPEFLTYFNYEAQQDKSGLPNDRFSAERPEGSISTLTIQRTEQRDSAMYRCASSLNGRGLENTEAFFGQGTRLTVV.

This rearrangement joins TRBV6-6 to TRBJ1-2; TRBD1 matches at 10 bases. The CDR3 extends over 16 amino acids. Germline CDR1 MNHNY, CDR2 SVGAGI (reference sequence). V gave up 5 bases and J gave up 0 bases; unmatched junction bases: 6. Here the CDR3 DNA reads TGTGCCAGCAGTCCCGGGACAGGGGTTACTAACTATGGCTACACCTTC. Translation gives CASSPGTGVTNYGYTF.

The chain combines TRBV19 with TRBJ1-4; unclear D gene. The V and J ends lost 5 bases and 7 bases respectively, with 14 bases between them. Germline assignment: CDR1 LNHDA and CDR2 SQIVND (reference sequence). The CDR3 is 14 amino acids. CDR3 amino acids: CASSPPAGLEKLFF. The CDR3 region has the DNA TGTGCCAGTAGTCCCCCCGCGGGTCTTGAAAAACTGTTTTTT.

This chain's CDR3 is CASSYEAGGTEAFF. The CDR3 DNA reads as TGTGCCAGCAGTTATGAGGCCGGCGGAACTGAAGCTTTCTTT. This sequence joins TRBV6-5 and TRBJ1-1; D call uncertain. Trimming took 3 bases from V and 5 from J, leaving 13 bases between them. Germline CDR1 is MNHEY and CDR2 is SVGAGI. The CDR3 totals 14 residues.

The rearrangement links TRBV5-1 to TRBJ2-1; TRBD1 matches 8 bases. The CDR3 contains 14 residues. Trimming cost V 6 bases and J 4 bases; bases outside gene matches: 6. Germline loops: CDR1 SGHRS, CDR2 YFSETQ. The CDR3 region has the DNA TGCGCCAGCAAGCCGGGACAGGAGTACAATGAGCAGTTCTTC. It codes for CASKPGQEYNEQFF.

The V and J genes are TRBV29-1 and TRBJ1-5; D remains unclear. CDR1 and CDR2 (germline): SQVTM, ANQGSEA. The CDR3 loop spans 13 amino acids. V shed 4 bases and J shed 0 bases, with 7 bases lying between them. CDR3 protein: CSVAQSSNQPQHF. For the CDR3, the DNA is TGCAGCGTTGCACAGTCTAGCAATCAGCCCCAGCATTTT.

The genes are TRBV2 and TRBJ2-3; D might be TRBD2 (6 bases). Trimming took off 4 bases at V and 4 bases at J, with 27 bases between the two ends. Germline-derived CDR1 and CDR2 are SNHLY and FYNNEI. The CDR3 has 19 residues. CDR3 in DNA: TGTGCCAGCAGTGGAGTCCGAAGGGTAACTTACGGGAGCGCAGATACGCAGTATTTT. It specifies CASSGVRRVTYGSADTQYF.

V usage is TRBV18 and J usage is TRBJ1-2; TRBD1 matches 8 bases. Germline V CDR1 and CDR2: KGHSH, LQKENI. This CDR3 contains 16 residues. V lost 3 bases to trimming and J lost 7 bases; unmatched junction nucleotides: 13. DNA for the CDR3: TGTGCCAGCTCACCCCCGCAGGGGGCCCTGCCTCTTGGCTACACCTTC. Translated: CASSPPQGALPLGYTF.

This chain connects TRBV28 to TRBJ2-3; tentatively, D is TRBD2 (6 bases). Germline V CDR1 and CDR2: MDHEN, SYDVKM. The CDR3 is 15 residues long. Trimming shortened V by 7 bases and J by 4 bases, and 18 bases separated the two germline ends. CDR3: CASKIQGRLADTQYF. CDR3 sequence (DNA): TGTGCCAGCAAAATACAAGGGAGACTAGCAGATACGCAGTATTTT.

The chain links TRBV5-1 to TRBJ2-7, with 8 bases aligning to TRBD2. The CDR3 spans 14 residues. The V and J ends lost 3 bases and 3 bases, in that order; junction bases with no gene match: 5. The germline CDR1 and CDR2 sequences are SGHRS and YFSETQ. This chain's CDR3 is CASSSSGTSYEQYF. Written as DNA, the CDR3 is TGCGCCAGCAGCTCCTCCGGGACTAGCTACGAGCAGTACTTC.

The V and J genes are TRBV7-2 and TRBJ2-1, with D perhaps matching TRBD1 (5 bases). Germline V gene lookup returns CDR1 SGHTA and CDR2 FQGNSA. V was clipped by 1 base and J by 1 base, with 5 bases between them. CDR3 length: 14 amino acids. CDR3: CASSLGTSYNEQFF. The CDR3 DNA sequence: TGTGCCAGCAGCTTAGGGACATCCTACAATGAGCAGTTCTTC.

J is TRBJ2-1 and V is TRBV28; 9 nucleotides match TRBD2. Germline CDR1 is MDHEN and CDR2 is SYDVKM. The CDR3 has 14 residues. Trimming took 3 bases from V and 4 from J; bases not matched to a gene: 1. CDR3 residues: CASSLRGGYNEQFF. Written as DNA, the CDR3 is TGTGCCAGCAGTTTGCGGGGGGGTTACAATGAGCAGTTCTTC.

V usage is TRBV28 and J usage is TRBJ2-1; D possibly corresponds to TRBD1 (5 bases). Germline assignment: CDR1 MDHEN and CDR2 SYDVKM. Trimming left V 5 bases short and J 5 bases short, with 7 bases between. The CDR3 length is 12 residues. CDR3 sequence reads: CASSDSHNEQFF. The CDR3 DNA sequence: TGTGCCAGCAGTGACAGCCACAATGAGCAGTTCTTC.

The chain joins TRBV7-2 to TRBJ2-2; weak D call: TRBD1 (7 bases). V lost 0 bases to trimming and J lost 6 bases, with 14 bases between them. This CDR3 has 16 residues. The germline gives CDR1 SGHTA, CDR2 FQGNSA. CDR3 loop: CASSLAQGGPPGELFF. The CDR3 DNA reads TGTGCCAGCAGCTTAGCCCAGGGGGGCCCTCCCGGGGAGCTGTTTTTT.

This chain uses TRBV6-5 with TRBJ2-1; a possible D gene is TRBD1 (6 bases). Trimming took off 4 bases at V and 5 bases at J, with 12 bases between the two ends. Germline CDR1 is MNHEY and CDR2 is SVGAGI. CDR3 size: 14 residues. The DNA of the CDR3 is TGTGCCAGCAGTTTCAGGGGTAAGAACAATGAGCAGTTCTTC. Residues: CASSFRGKNNEQFF.

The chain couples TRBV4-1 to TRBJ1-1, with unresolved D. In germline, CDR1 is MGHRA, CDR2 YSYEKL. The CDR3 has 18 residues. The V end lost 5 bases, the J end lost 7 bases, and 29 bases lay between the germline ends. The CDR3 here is CASSKTPVTSIIGGEAFF. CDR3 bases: TGCGCCAGCAGCAAGACGCCCGTGACTTCGATAATCGGTGGTGAAGCTTTCTTT.

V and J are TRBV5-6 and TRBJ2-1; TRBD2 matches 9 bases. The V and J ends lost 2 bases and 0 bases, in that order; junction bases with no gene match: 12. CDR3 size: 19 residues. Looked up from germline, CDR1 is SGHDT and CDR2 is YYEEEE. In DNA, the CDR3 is TGTGCCAGCAGCTTTTCGGGGGGCCTAGCGGGGAGCTCCTACAATGAGCAGTTCTTC. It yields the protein CASSFSGGLAGSSYNEQFF.

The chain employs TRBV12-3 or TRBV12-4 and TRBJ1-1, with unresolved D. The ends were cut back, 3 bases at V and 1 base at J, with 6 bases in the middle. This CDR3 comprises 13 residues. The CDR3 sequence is CASSFTANTEAFF. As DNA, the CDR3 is TGTGCCAGCAGTTTTACAGCGAACACTGAAGCTTTCTTT.

CDR3 region: CASSLPPGEQYF. DNA for the CDR3: TGTGCCAGCAGCTTACCCCCGGGCGAGCAGTACTTC. This chain links TRBV11-2 with TRBJ2-7; D is ambiguous. The CDR3 sequence is 12 residues long. Trimming cost V 2 bases and J 6 bases, with 8 bases left between them. Germline CDR1 SGHAT, CDR2 FQNNGV.

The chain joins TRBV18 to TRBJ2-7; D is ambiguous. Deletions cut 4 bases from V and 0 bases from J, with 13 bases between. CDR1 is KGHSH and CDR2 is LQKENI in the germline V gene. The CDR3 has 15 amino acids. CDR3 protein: CASSQDPGGSYEQYF. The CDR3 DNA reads TGTGCCAGCTCACAAGACCCCGGCGGCTCCTACGAGCAGTACTTC.

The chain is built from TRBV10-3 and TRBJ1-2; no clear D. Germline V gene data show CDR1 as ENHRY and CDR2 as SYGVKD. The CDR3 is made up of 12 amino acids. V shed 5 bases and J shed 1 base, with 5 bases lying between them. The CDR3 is CAISTGNYGYTF. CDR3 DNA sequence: TGTGCCATCAGTACGGGTAACTATGGCTACACCTTC.